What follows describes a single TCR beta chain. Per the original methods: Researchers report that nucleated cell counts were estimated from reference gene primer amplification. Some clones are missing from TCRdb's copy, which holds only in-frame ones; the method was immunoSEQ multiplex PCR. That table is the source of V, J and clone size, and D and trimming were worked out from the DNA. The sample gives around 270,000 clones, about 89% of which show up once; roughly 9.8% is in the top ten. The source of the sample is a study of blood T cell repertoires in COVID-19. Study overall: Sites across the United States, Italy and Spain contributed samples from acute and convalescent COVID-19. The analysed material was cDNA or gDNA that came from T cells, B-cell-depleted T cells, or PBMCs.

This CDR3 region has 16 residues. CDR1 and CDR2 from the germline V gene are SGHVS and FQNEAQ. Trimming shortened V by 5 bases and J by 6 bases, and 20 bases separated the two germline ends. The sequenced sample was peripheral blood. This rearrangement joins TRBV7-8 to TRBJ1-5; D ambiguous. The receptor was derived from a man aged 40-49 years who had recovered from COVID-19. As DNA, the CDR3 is TGTGCCAGCAGCCGTTCCCCGGGAGCGGTCGGTCAGCCCCAGCATTTT. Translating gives CASSRSPGAVGQPQHF.